Detailed here is one T cell receptor (beta chain). This entry is derived from a study of T cells in Graves' hyperthyroidism and ophthalmopathy. Diagnoses were made from clinical symptoms, serum measures (thyroxine and TRAb), thyroid ultrasound and orbital computed tomography. The germline V gene encodes CDR1 GTSNPN and CDR2 SVGIG (reference sequence). V lost 5 bases and J lost 2, with 10 bases in between. The CDR3 contains 13 residues. Template material for amplifying TCR beta CDR3 regions consisted of RNA transcripts. HTBI primers were employed in a first-round RT-PCR of the TCR CDR3. TCRdb processed the multiplex PCR reads anew with MiXCR; each CDR3 protein has one entry. Of roughly 630,000 distinct CDR3 sequences detected, about 15% appear once; the ten largest clones hold 6.5% to 8%.

The rearrangement joins TRBV30 to TRBJ1-5, with unresolved D. The TCR originated in a woman in her 30s with Graves' hyperthyroidism. Input material: blood. CDR3 protein: CAWALDGNQPQHF. As DNA, the CDR3 is TGTGCCTGGGCCCTCGACGGCAATCAGCCCCAGCATTTT.